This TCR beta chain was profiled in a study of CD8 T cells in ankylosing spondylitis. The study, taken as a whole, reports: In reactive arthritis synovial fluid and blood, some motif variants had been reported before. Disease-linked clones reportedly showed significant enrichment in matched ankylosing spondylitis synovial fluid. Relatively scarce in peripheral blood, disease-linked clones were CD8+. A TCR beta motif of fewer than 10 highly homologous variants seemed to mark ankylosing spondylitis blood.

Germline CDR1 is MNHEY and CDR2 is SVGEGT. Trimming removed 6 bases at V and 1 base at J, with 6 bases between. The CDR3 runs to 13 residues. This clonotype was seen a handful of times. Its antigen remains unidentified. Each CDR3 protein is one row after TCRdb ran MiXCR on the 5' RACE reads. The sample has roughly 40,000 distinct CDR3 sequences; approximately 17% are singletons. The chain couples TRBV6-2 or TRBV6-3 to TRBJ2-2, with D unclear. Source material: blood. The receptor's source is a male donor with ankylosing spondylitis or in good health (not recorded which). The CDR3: CASSPQNTGELFF. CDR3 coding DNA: TGTGCCAGCAGCCCACAGAACACCGGGGAGCTGTTTTTT.